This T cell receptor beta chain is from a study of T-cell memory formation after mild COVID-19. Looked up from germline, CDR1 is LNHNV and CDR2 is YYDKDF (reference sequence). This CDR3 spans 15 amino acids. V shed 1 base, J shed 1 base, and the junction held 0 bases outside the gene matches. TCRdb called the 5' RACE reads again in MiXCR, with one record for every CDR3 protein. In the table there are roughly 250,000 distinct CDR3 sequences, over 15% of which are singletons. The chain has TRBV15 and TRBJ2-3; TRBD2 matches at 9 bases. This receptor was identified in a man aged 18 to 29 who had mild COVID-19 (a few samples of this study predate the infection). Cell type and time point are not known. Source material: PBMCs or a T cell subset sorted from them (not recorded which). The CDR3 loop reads CATSRASGGTDTQYF. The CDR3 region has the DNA TGTGCCACCAGCAGAGCTAGCGGGGGCACAGATACGCAGTATTTT.